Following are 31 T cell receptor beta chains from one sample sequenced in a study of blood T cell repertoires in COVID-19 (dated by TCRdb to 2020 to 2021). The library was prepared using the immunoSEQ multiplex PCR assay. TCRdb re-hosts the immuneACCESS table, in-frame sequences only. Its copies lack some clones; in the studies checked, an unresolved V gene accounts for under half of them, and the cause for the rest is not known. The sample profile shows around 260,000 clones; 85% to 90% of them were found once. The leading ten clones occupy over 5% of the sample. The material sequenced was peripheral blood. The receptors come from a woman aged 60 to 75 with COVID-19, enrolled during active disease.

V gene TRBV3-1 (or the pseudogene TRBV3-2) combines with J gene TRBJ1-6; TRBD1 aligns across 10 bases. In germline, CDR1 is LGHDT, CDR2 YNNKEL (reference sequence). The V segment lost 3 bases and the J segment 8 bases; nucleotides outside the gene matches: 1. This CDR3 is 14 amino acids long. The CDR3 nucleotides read TGTGCCAGCAGCCACGGACAGGGGGATTCACCCCTCCACTTT. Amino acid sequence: CASSHGQGDSPLHF.

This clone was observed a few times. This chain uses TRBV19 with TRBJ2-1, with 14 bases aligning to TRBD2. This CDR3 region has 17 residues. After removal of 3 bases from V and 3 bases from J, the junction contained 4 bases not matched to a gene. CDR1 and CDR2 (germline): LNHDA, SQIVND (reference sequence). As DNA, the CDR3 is TGTGCCAGTAGTATCAGGACTAGCGGGAGGTTCTACAATGAGCAGTTCTTC. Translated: CASSIRTSGRFYNEQFF.

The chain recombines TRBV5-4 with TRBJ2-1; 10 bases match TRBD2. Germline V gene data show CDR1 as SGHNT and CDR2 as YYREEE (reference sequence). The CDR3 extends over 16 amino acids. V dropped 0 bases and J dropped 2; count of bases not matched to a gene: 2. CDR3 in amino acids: CASSLELAGPYNEQFF. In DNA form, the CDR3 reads TGTGCCAGCAGCTTGGAACTAGCGGGACCCTACAATGAGCAGTTCTTC.

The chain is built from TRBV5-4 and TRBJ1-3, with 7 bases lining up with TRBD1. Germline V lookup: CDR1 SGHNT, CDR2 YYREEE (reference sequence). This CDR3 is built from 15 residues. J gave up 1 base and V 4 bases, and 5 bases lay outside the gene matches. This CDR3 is CASSHRQGSGNTIYF. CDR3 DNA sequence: TGTGCCAGCAGCCACCGACAGGGATCTGGAAACACCATATATTTT. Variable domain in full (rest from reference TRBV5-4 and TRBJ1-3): ETGVTQSPTHLIKTRGQQVTLRCSSQSGHNTVSWYQQALGQGPQFIFQYYREEENGRGNFPPRFSGLQFPNYSSELNVNALELDDSALYLCASSHRQGSGNTIYFGEGSWLTVV.

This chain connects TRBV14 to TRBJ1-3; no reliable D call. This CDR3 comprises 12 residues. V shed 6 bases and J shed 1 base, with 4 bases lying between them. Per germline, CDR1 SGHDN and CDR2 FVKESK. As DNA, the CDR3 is TGTGCCAGCAGAGCATCTGGAAACACCATATATTTT. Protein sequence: CASRASGNTIYF.

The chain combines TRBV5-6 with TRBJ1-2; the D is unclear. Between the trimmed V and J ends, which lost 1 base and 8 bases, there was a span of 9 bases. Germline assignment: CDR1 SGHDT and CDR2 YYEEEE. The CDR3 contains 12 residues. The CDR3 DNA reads TGTGCCAGCAGCTTGAACCCCCGGGGCTACACCTTC. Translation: CASSLNPRGYTF. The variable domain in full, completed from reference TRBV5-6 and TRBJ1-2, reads DAGVTQSPTHLIKTRGQQVTLRCSPKSGHDTVSWYQQALGQGPQFIFQYYEEEERQRGNFPDRFSGHQFPNYSSELNVNALLLGDSALYLCASSLNPRGYTFGSGTRLTVV.

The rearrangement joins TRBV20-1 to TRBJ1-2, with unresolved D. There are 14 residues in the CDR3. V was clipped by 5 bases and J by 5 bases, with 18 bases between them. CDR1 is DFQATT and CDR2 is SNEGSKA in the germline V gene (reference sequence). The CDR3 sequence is CSAGDGLEAYGYTF. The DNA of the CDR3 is TGCAGTGCTGGTGATGGGCTGGAGGCGTATGGCTACACCTTC.

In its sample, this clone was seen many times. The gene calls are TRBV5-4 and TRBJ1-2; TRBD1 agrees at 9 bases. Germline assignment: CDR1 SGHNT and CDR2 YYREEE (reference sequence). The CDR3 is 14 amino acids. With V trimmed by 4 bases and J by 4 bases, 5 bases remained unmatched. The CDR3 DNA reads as TGTGCCAGCAGCCGGGACAGGGACGCCTATGGCTACACCTTC. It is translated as CASSRDRDAYGYTF.

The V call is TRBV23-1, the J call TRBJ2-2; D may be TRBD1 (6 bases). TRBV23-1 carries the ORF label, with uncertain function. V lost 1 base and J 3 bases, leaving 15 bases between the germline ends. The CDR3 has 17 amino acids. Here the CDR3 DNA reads TGCGCCAGCAGTCAATGGGCAAGGGGACAATACACCGGGGAGCTGTTTTTT. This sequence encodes CASSQWARGQYTGELFF.

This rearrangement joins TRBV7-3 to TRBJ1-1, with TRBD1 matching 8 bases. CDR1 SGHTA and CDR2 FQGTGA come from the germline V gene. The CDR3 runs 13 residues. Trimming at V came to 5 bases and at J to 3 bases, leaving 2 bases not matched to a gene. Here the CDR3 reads CASSPTGDTEAFF. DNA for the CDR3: TGTGCCAGCAGCCCGACAGGGGACACTGAAGCTTTCTTT.

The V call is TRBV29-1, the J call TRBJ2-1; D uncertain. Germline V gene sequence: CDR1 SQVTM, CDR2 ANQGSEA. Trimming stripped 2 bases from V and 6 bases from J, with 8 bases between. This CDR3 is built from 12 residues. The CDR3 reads CSVEFASNEQFF. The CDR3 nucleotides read TGCAGCGTTGAATTTGCCAGCAATGAGCAGTTCTTC.

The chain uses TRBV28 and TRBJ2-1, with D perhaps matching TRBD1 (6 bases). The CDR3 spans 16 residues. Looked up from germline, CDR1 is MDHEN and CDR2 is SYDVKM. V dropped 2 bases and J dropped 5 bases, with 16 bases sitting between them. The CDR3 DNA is TGTGCCAGCAGTTTAACTTCAGGGGCGACCCACAATGAGCAGTTCTTC. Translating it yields CASSLTSGATHNEQFF.

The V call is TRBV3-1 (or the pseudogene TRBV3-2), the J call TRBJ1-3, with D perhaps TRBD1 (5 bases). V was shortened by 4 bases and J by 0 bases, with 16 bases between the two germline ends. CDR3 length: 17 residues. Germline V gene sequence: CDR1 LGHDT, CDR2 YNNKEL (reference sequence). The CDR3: CASSRRITGNSGNTIYF. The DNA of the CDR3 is TGTGCCAGCAGCCGCCGTATAACAGGAAACTCTGGAAACACCATATATTTT.

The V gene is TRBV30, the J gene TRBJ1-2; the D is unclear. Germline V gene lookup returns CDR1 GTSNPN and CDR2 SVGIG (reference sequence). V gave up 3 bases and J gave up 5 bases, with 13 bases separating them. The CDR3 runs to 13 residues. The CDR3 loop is CAWRIDTFYGYTF. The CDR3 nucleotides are TGTGCCTGGAGGATTGATACTTTTTATGGCTACACCTTC.

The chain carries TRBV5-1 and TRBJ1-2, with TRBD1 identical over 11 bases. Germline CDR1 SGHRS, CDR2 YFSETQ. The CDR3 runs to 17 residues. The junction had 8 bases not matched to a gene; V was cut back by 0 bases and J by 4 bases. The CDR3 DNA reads TGCGCCAGCAGCTTGGGACCTCCGGGACAGGGGGGCTATGGCTACACCTTC. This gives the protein CASSLGPPGQGGYGYTF. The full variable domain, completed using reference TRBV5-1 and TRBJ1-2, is KAGVTQTPRYLIKTRGQQVTLSCSPISGHRSVSWYQQTPGQGLQFLFEYFSETQRNKGNFPGRFSGRQFSNSRSEMNVSTLELGDSALYLCASSLGPPGQGGYGYTFGSGTRLTVV.

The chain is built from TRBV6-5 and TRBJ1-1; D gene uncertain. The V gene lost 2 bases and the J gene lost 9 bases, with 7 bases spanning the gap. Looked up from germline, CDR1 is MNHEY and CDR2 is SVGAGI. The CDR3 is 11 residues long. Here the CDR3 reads CASSYGPQAFF. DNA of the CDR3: TGTGCCAGCAGTTACGGCCCACAAGCTTTCTTT.

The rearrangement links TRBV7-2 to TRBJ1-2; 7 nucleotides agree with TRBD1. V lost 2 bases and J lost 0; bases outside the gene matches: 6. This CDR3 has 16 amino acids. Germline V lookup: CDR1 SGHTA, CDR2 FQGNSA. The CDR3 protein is CASSLTPGQPNYGYTF. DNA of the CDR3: TGTGCCAGCAGCTTAACCCCGGGACAGCCTAACTATGGCTACACCTTC.

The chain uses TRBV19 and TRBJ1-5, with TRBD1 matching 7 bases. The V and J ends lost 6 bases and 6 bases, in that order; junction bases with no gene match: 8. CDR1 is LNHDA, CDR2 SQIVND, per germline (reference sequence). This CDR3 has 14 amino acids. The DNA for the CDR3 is TGTGCCAGTAGGGGCCGACAGGGCAGTCAGCCCCAGCATTTT. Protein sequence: CASRGRQGSQPQHF.

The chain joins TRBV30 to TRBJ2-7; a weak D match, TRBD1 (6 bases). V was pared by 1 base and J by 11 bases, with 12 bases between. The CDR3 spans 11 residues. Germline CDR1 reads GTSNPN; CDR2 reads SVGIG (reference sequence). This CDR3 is CAWSGGTLKYF. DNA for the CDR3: TGTGCCTGGAGTGGGGGGACACTAAAGTACTTC.

The CDR3 coding sequence is TGTGCCTGGAGTCAAACACTTATGAGGGGGTTATTGGAAGCTTTCTTT. Translation: CAWSQTLMRGLLEAFF. The V gene is TRBV30, the J gene TRBJ1-1; TRBD1 might be the D (6 bases). Germline values: CDR1 GTSNPN, CDR2 SVGIG (reference sequence). CDR3 length: 16 amino acids. Between the trimmed V and J ends, which lost 2 bases and 8 bases, there was a span of 24 bases.

This chain's CDR3 is CASSIAGGYTF. In DNA form, the CDR3 reads TGTGCCAGTAGTATAGCAGGTGGCTACACCTTC. V and J are TRBV19 and TRBJ1-2, with D unresolved. Per the germline V gene, CDR1 is LNHDA and CDR2 is SQIVND (reference sequence). Trimming removed 1 base from V and 7 bases from J, with 4 bases in between. The CDR3 runs 11 residues.

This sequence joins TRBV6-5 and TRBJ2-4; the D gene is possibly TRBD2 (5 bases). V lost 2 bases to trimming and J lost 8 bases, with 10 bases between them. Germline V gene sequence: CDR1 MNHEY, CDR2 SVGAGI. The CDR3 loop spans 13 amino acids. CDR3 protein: CASSYVSGHIQYF. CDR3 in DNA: TGTGCCAGCAGTTACGTCAGCGGCCACATTCAGTACTTC.

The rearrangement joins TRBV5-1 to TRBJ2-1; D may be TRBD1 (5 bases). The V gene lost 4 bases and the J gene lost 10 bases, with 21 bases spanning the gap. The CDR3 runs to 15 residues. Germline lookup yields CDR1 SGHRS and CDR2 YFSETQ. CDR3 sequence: CASSRRLGGAEEQFF. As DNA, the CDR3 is TGCGCCAGCAGCCGCCGCTTGGGTGGGGCCGAAGAGCAGTTCTTC. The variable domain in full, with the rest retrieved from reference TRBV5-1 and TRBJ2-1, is KAGVTQTPRYLIKTRGQQVTLSCSPISGHRSVSWYQQTPGQGLQFLFEYFSETQRNKGNFPGRFSGRQFSNSRSEMNVSTLELGDSALYLCASSRRLGGAEEQFFGPGTRLTVL.

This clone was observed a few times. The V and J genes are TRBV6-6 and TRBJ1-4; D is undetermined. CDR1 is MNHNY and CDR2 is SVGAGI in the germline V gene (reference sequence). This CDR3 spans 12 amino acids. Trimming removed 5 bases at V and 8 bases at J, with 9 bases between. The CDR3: CASSPSREKLFF. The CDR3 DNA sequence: TGTGCCAGCAGTCCGAGTCGGGAAAAACTGTTTTTT.

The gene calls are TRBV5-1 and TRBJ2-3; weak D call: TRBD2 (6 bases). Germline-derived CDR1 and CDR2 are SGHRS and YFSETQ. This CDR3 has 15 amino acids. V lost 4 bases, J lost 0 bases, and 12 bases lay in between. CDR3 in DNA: TGCGCCAGCAGCCCAGGGACTTTTAGCACAGATACGCAGTATTTT. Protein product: CASSPGTFSTDTQYF.

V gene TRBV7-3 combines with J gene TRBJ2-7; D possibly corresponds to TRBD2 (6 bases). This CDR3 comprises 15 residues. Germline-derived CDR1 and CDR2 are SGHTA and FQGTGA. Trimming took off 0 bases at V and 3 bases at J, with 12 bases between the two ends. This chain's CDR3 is CASSLTGGSGYEQYF. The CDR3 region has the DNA TGTGCCAGCAGCTTAACCGGGGGTTCGGGCTACGAGCAGTACTTC. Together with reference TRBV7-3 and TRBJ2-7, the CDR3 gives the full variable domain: GAGVSQTPSNKVTEKGKYVELRCDPISGHTALYWYRQSLGQGPEFLIYFQGTGAADDSGLPNDRFFAVRPEGSVSTLKIQRTERGDSAVYLCASSLTGGSGYEQYFGPGTRLTVT.

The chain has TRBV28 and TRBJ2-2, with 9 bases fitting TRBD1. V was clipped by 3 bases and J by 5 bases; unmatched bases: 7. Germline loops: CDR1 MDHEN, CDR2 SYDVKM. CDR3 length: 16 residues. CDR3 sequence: CASSFNSGQGTGELFF. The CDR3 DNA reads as TGTGCCAGCAGTTTCAACTCCGGACAGGGGACCGGGGAGCTGTTTTTT.

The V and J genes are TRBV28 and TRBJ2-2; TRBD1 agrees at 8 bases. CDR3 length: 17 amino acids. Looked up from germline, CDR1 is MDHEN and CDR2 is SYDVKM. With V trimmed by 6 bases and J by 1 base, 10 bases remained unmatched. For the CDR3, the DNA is TGTGCCAGCAGCCGCATTACCGGGACAGGGAACACCGGGGAGCTGTTTTTT. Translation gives CASSRITGTGNTGELFF.

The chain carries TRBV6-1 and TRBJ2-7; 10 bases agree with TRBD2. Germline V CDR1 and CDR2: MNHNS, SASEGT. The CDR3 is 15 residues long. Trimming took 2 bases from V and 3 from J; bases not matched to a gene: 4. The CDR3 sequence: CASSESSGRLYEQYF. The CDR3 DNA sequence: TGTGCCAGCAGTGAAAGTAGCGGGAGGCTCTACGAGCAGTACTTC.

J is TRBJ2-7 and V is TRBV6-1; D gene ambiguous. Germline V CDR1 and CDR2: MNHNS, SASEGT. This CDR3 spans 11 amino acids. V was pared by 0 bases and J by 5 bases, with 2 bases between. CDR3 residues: CASSEANEQYF. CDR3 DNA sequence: TGTGCCAGCAGTGAAGCTAACGAGCAGTACTTC.

CDR3: CASSLVYRNTEAFF. Written as DNA, the CDR3 is TGTGCCAGCAGCTTAGTGTACAGGAACACTGAAGCTTTCTTT. The chain recombines TRBV7-2 with TRBJ1-1; D ambiguous. The CDR3 sequence is 14 residues long. V was cut by 1 base and J by 1 base, with 7 bases left in between. CDR1 is SGHTA and CDR2 is FQGNSA in the germline V gene.